The 6 T cell receptor beta chains below were found in one sample sequenced in a study of T cell responses to AZD1222 COVID-19 vaccine (dated by TCRdb to about 2021). The time point label, as the study defines it: about 28 days (+/-7) after the second vaccine dose. The treatment or condition label, as the study defines it: meningococcal conjugate vaccine given as trial control. The protocol used for the library was the immunoSEQ multiplex PCR assay. Not all clones reach the TCRdb copy of this immuneACCESS table, which keeps in-frame sequences only. Checked studies attribute under half of the gap to unresolved V genes and leave the rest unexplained. In all, the sample holds over 70,000 clones, and approximately 80% of those were seen once. Together, the top ten hold approximately 30% of the sample. The sample here was peripheral blood, taken 28 days after the second dose of the MenACWY control vaccine. The origin of the receptors is an adult who received the MenACWY meningococcal vaccine as a control.

V usage is TRBV7-9 and J usage is TRBJ2-1; weak D call: TRBD2 (5 bases). V was cut by 2 bases and J by 10 bases, with 15 bases left in between. Germline V gives CDR1 SEHNR, CDR2 FQNEAQ (reference sequence). This CDR3 contains 14 residues. CDR3 amino acids: CASSLNGLRGEQFF. The CDR3 DNA reads as TGTGCCAGCAGCTTAAATGGGCTACGAGGGGAGCAGTTCTTC.

The genes are TRBV28 and TRBJ2-5; 12 nucleotides match TRBD1. There are 20 residues in the CDR3. Germline CDR1 and CDR2: MDHEN and SYDVKM. Losses at the gene ends were 3 bases for V and 4 bases for J; bases not matched to a gene: 18. CDR3 bases: TGTGCCAGCAGTTTTCGTCCAACCGGGACAGGGGGCTATGGGGGAGAGACCCAGTACTTC. Protein product: CASSFRPTGTGGYGGETQYF.

The chain recombines TRBV7-9 with TRBJ2-3, with 11 bases lining up with TRBD2. Trimming cost V 6 bases and J 1 base; bases outside gene matches: 6. CDR3 length: 16 residues. From germline, CDR1 is SEHNR and CDR2 FQNEAQ (reference sequence). In DNA, the CDR3 is TGTGCCAGCAGGCCAACTAGCGGGGGAGGCACAGATACGCAGTATTTT. Translating gives CASRPTSGGGTDTQYF. The full variable domain, in which reference TRBV7-9 and TRBJ2-3 provide the parts outside the CDR3, is DTGVSQNPRHKITKRGQNVTFRCDPISEHNRLYWYRQTLGQGPEFLTYFQNEAQLEKSRLLSDRFSAERPKGSFSTLEIQRTEQGDSAMYLCASRPTSGGGTDTQYFGPGTRLTVL.

The chain recombines TRBV21-1 with TRBJ1-6. TRBV21-1 represents a pseudogene. The CDR3 loop spans 13 amino acids. CDR3 DNA: TGTGCCAGCAGCAAAGACCCCACCTCACCCCTCCACTTT. Its translation is CASSKDPTSPLHF.

This chain links TRBV2 with TRBJ2-3, with D unresolved. CDR3 length: 11 residues. V was trimmed by 8 bases and J by 6 bases, leaving 9 bases between them. Per the germline V gene, CDR1 is SNHLY and CDR2 is FYNNEI. The CDR3 reads CASGIPDTQYF. CDR3 in DNA: TGTGCCAGCGGGATCCCGGATACGCAGTATTTT. Supplemented by reference TRBV2 and TRBJ2-3, the full variable domain reads EPEVTQTPSHQVTQMGQEVILRCVPISNHLYFYWYRQILGQKVEFLVSFYNNEISEKSEIFDDQFSVERPDGSNFTLKIRSTKLEDSAMYFCASGIPDTQYFGPGTRLTVL.

CDR3 DNA: TGTGCCAGCAACACAGGGAACTCCTACAATGAGCAGTTCTTC. It translates to CASNTGNSYNEQFF. The chain links TRBV7-8 to TRBJ2-1; D is perhaps TRBD1 (6 bases). V shed 7 bases and J shed 0 bases, with 10 bases lying between them. The CDR3 sequence is 14 residues long. CDR1 and CDR2 (germline): SGHVS, FQNEAQ.